The T cell receptor (beta chain) under discussion was sequenced for a study of cytomegalovirus exposure and HLA in healthy donors. Study background: From HLA-typed donors, an early data release held around 85 million unique TCRs. Study-wide results and limits: A later analysis appeared to link common viral pathogens to several of the most significant clusters.

Primers: 60 Vbeta forward and 13 Jbeta reverse. Only in-frame clones appear in the TCRdb table, and some are missing; sequencing was by immunoSEQ multiplex PCR. This table holds approximately 120,000 clones, 55% to 75% found once. Notes on this clone: Its target is not known.

Those who donated were healthy bone marrow donors. This TCR derives from a woman aged 65 to 85 in good health and CMV-seropositive. The sequenced material came from PBMCs.

The CDR3 region is CAWSGRSGRGGPYNEQFF. In nucleotides, the CDR3 is TGTGCCTGGAGTGGACGTTCGGGGCGGGGGGGCCCGTACAATGAGCAGTTCTTC. This rearrangement joins TRBV30 to TRBJ2-1; 9 bases fit TRBD2. The CDR3 is 18 residues long. After removal of 1 base from V and 4 bases from J, the junction contained 14 bases not matched to a gene. Per germline, CDR1 GTSNPN and CDR2 SVGIG (reference sequence).